Below, one T cell receptor beta chain is given with its context. These data come from a study of technical replicates of blood from several donors. The CDR3 covers 13 residues. Germline loops: CDR1 SGHTA, CDR2 FQGTGA. The V end lost 6 bases, the J end lost 4 bases, and 12 bases lay between the germline ends. The method was immunoSEQ multiplex PCR; TCRdb's version includes in-frame clones alone and lacks a portion of them. The sample yields around 79,000 clones, 91% seen once. Sequencing was carried out using T cells isolated from PBMCs. The gene calls are TRBV7-3 and TRBJ1-1; a weak D match, TRBD1 (5 bases). The receptor comes from a human donor in good health. Some clones in this sample may be carry-over from other donors' samples. The CDR3 is CASSFQGGTEAFF. The CDR3, as DNA: TGTGCCAGCAGTTTTCAGGGAGGCACTGAAGCTTTCTTT.